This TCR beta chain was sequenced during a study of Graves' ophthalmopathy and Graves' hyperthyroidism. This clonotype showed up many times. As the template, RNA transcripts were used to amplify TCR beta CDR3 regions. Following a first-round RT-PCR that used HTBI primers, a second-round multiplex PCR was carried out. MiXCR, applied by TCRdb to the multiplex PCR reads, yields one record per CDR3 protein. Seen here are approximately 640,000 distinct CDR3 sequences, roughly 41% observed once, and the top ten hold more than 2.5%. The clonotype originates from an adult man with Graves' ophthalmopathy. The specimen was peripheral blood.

The CDR3 DNA is TGTGCCAGCAGCTTAGACGCGGACAGAGCCACCGGGGAGCTGTTTTTT. It yields the protein CASSLDADRATGELFF. This chain uses TRBV7-8 with TRBJ2-2; the D gene is possibly TRBD1 (6 bases). Trimming shortened V by 1 base and J by 4 bases, and 13 bases separated the two germline ends. The CDR3 covers 16 residues. Germline V CDR1 and CDR2: SGHVS, FQNEAQ.